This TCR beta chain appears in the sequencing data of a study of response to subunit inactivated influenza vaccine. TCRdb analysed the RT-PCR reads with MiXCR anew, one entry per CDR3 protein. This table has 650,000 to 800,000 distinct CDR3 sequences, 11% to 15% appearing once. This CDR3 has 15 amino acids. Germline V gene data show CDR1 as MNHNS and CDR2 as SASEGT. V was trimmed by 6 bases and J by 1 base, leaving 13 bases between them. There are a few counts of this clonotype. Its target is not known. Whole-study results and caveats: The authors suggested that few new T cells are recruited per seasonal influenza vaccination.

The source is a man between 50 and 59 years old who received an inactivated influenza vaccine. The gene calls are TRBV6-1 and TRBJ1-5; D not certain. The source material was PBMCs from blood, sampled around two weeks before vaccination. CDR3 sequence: CASRRTAGSNQPQHF. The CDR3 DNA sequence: TGTGCCAGCAGGAGGACGGCCGGGAGCAATCAGCCCCAGCATTTT.